This is a list of T cell receptor beta chains from one sample in a study of blood T cell repertoires in COVID-19. Assay used: immunoSEQ multiplex PCR; TCRdb lists only in-frame clones, some missing. The sample records approximately 290,000 clones, approximately 83% being singletons. The source material was peripheral blood. These receptors came from an older person with COVID-19, enrolled during active disease. Both conserved end residues are part of each CDR3. The D gene is left open where the match is weak. Clone sizes are given selectively: once, few, many, or a class where the clone is expanded.

15	TRBV10-1	TRBJ1-5	-	once	CASSDGREGHQPQHF	TGCGCCAGCAGTGACGGGCGGGAGGGACATCAGCCCCAGCATTTT
11	TRBV28	TRBJ1-1	-	-	CASNSDTEAFF	TGTGCCAGCAACTCTGACACTGAAGCTTTCTTT
13	TRBV30	TRBJ2-7	-	-	CAWSADGFYEQYF	TGTGCCTGGAGCGCCGACGGGTTCTACGAGCAGTACTTC
14	TRBV21-1	TRBJ2-5	-	-	CASSISGTKETQYF	TGTGCCAGCAGCATCAGCGGGACTAAGGAGACCCAGTACTTC
14	TRBV7-3	TRBJ1-2	TRBD1	-	CASSAHGTGNGYTF	TGTGCCAGCAGCGCCCACGGGACAGGGAATGGCTACACCTTC
15	TRBV5-1	TRBJ1-2	-	-	CASSLVLGANYGYTF	TGCGCCAGCAGCTTGGTGTTAGGGGCTAACTATGGCTACACCTTC
14	TRBV28	TRBJ2-7	-	-	CAAQGPGWPYEQYF	TGTGCCGCGCAAGGTCCAGGGTGGCCCTACGAGCAGTACTTC
17	TRBV5-3	TRBJ2-2	TRBD2	-	CARSPRLAGSFTGELFF	TGTGCCAGAAGTCCTAGACTAGCGGGCTCTTTCACCGGGGAGCTGTTTTTT
12	TRBV28	TRBJ2-7	TRBD1	-	CASSRGPYEQYF	TGTGCCAGCAGCAGGGGGCCGTACGAGCAGTACTTC
13	TRBV3-1/TRBV3-2	TRBJ1-3	TRBD1	-	CASTGNSGNTIYF	TGTGCCTCGACAGGGAACTCTGGAAACACCATATATTTT
15	TRBV2	TRBJ1-5	TRBD1	-	CASSRDRGGNQPQHF	TGTGCCAGCAGCCGGGACAGGGGAGGCAATCAGCCCCAGCATTTT
15	TRBV25-1	TRBJ2-2	-	-	CASRGWGVGTGELFF	TGTGCCAGCCGGGGTTGGGGTGTTGGCACCGGGGAGCTGTTTTTT
15	TRBV9	TRBJ2-7	TRBD2	-	CASSVELAGEGEQYF	TGTGCCAGCAGCGTAGAATTAGCGGGGGAAGGGGAGCAGTACTTC
17	TRBV19	TRBJ2-3	-	-	CASSLGTGDPSIDTQYF	TGTGCCAGTAGTCTGGGAACGGGAGACCCGTCCATAGATACGCAGTATTTT